This TCR beta chain was profiled in a study of shared clonotypes between healthy human individuals. Sequencing was at deep level. The repertoire was sequenced with immunoSEQ multiplex PCR; TCRdb's copy has only in-frame clones and lacks some. The sample has fewer than 1 million clones; 96% are singletons. Terminally differentiated effector memory CD45RA+ cells were left out of the naive CD8 fraction, which was CD45RO-negative and positively selected for CCR7. All donors were healthy HIV-negative adults lacking recent acute infections or vaccinations. Worth noting for this clone: What it binds is not known.

Study-wide results and limits: Among the subsets, naive ones generally showed larger estimated richness than memory ones.

This CDR3 region has 15 residues. V shed 1 base, J shed 0 bases, and the junction held 2 bases outside the gene matches. Germline V lookup: CDR1 LNHDA, CDR2 SQIVND (reference sequence). The V and J genes are TRBV19 and TRBJ1-1, with 7 positions matching TRBD1. This TCR was recovered from a young man in good health. The sequenced sample consisted of naive CD8+ T cells sorted from blood. In DNA, the CDR3 is TGTGCCAGTAGTATAGGACAGGGCTTGAACACTGAAGCTTTCTTT. Translation gives CASSIGQGLNTEAFF.